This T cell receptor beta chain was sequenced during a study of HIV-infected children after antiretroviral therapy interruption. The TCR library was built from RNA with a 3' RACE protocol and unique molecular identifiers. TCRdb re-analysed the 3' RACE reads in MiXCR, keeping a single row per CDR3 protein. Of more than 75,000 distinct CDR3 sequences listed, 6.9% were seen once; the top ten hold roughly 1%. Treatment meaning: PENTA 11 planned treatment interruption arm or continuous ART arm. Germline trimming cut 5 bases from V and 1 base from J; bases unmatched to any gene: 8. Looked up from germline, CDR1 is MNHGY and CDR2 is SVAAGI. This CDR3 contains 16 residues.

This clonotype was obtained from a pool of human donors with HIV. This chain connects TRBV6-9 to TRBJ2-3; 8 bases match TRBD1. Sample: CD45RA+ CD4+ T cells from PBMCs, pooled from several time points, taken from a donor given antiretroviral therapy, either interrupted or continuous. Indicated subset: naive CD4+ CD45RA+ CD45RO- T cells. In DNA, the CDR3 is TGTGCCAGCAGTCCAAGACAGGGGAGCGGCACAGATACGCAGTATTTT. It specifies CASSPRQGSGTDTQYF.